The clone carrying this T cell receptor beta chain was picked up one time. Cohorts were based on clinical histories the participants reported. These data come from a study of blood T cell repertoires in COVID-19. Looking at the study overall: Sources were T cells, B-cell-depleted T cells, or PBMCs; the material itself was cDNA or gDNA.

Germline V gene data show CDR1 as MDHEN and CDR2 as SYDVKM. There are 16 residues in the CDR3. Trimming stripped 6 bases from V and 3 bases from J, with 15 bases between. In the source study's methods: Amplification from reference gene primers served as the basis for estimated nucleated cell counts. Measured with immunoSEQ multiplex PCR; TCRdb has only the in-frame clones, and not every one. From that table come the V and J calls and clone size; the DNA was used to work out D and trimming. In the table there are a few hundred thousand clones, roughly 90% of which are singletons. Sequencing was performed on PBMCs or T cells enriched from blood (not recorded which). This chain links TRBV28 with TRBJ1-6; the D gene is possibly TRBD1 (5 bases). The receptor was isolated from a woman aged 18-35 years with acute COVID-19. Here the CDR3 reads CASSLGSGLYNSPLHF. DNA for the CDR3: TGTGCCAGCAGCCTCGGGTCGGGACTCTATAATTCACCCCTCCACTTT.